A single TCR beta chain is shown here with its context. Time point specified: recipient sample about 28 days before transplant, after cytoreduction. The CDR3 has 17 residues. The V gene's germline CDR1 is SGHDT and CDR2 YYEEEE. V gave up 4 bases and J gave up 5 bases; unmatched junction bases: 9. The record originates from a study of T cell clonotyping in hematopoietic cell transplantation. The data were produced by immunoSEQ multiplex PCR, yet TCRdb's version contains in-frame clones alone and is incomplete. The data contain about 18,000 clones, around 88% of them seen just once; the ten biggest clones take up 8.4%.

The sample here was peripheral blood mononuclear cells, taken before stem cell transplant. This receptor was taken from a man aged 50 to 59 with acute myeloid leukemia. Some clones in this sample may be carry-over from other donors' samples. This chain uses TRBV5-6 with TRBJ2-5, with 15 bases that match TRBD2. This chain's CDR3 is CASSLRTSGGAGETQYF. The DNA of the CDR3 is TGTGCCAGCAGCCTAAGGACTAGCGGGGGGGCCGGTGAGACCCAGTACTTC.